Below, 31 T cell receptor beta chains from the same sample are listed, as sequenced in a study of T cell responses to AZD1222 COVID-19 vaccine (dated by TCRdb to the early 2020s). The meaning of the sample's time point label: baseline before first vaccination. Library method: the immunoSEQ multiplex PCR assay. TCRdb stores this immuneACCESS table with in-frame sequences only. Part of the clones is absent; in the studies checked, under half of the shortfall reflects unresolved V genes, and no reason is known for the rest. This sample comprises about 110,000 clones, 92% of them detected only once. The top ten clones comprise approximately 8% of the sample. Here the sequenced sample was peripheral blood, taken on day 0 of AZD1222 vaccination. The receptor set was obtained from an adult in good health.

The chain has TRBV3-1 (or the pseudogene TRBV3-2) and TRBJ2-1; TRBD2 matches at 8 bases. V shed 4 bases and J 9 bases; nucleotides not matched to a gene: 11. The germline V gene has CDR1 LGHDT and CDR2 YNNKEL (reference sequence). The CDR3 is 15 residues long. The CDR3 sequence is CASSPGGGPNSEQFF. For the CDR3, the DNA is TGTGCCAGCAGCCCCGGCGGGGGGCCGAATAGTGAGCAGTTCTTC.

CDR3 in amino acids: CASSSAGGVYEQYF. The CDR3 DNA is TGTGCCAGCAGTTCCGCGGGGGGAGTCTACGAGCAGTACTTC. This rearrangement joins TRBV2 to TRBJ2-7; 8 bases match TRBD2. Trimming cost V 5 bases and J 3 bases; bases outside gene matches: 6. Germline V gene lookup returns CDR1 SNHLY and CDR2 FYNNEI. This CDR3 is built from 14 residues.

V gene TRBV23-1 combines with J gene TRBJ2-3; D may match TRBD1 or TRBD2 (5 bases each). TRBV23-1 is an open reading frame whose function is uncertain. V was cut by 0 bases and J by 3 bases, with 16 bases left in between. CDR3 length equals 17 residues. The CDR3 sequence is CASSQSIGDGRTDTQYF. The CDR3 DNA reads TGCGCCAGCAGTCAATCGATAGGGGACGGCAGGACAGATACGCAGTATTTT.

CDR3 nucleotides: TGTGCCAGCAGTGAAATGTATTCACCCCTCCACTTT. It translates to CASSEMYSPLHF. The V gene is TRBV2, the J gene TRBJ1-6; no firm D call. The CDR3 extends over 12 amino acids. With 2 bases removed from V and 8 bases from J, the gap between germline ends came to 4 bases. CDR1 SNHLY and CDR2 FYNNEI come from the germline V gene.

This chain connects TRBV10-3 to TRBJ2-1; 12 bases match TRBD2. The length of the CDR3 is 14 residues. Losses at the gene ends were 10 bases for V and 6 bases for J; bases not matched to a gene: 7. CDR1 and CDR2 from the germline V gene are ENHRY and SYGVKD. CDR3 protein: CATERLAGANEQFF. CDR3 bases: TGTGCCACTGAGAGACTAGCGGGGGCCAATGAGCAGTTCTTC.

CDR3 sequence: CASGLFSGEEADTQYF. The CDR3 DNA sequence: TGTGCCAGCGGGCTCTTTAGCGGGGAGGAGGCAGATACGCAGTATTTT. V and J are TRBV4-2 and TRBJ2-3; 8 bases agree with TRBD2. Germline assignment: CDR1 LGHNA and CDR2 YNFKEQ. Germline trimming cut 8 bases from V and 4 bases from J; bases unmatched to any gene: 14. The CDR3 has 16 amino acids.

The J gene is TRBJ1-5, the V gene TRBV28; D not resolved. The CDR3 spans 16 residues. V gave up 5 bases and J gave up 1 base, with 15 bases separating them. Germline V CDR1 and CDR2: MDHEN, SYDVKM. DNA for the CDR3: TGTGCCAGCAGTCCGTTCTTGGGAGGGAGCAATCAGCCCCAGCATTTT. This sequence encodes CASSPFLGGSNQPQHF.

V and J are TRBV28 and TRBJ2-5; TRBD1 matches 11 bases. The CDR3 is 16 residues long. Germline V gene sequence: CDR1 MDHEN, CDR2 SYDVKM. V shed 5 bases and J 1 base; nucleotides not matched to a gene: 6. The CDR3 sequence: CASSEYGTGGQETQYF. Here the CDR3 DNA reads TGTGCCAGCAGTGAGTACGGGACAGGGGGCCAAGAGACCCAGTACTTC.

The chain employs TRBV14 and TRBJ1-2, with D possibly matching TRBD1 (6 bases). The V gene's germline CDR1 is SGHDN and CDR2 FVKESK. The CDR3 is 12 residues long. Between the trimmed V and J ends, which lost 4 bases and 5 bases, there was a span of 8 bases. This CDR3 reads CASSRQGYGYTF. CDR3 DNA: TGTGCCAGCAGCCGCCAGGGGTATGGCTACACCTTC.

This chain uses TRBV19 with TRBJ1-1; 8 bases map to TRBD1. This CDR3 comprises 14 residues. CDR1 and CDR2 (germline): LNHDA, SQIVND (reference sequence). Unmatched junction bases numbered 5, after V lost 7 bases and J lost 1 base. CDR3 region: CASIPGGWNTEAFF. The CDR3 DNA sequence: TGTGCCAGTATACCAGGGGGCTGGAACACTGAAGCTTTCTTT.

This clone was observed a single time. The chain recombines TRBV5-1 with TRBJ1-2; 7 nucleotides align to TRBD1. J gave up 7 bases and V 6 bases, and 18 bases lay outside the gene matches. The germline CDR1 and CDR2 sequences are SGHRS and YFSETQ. CDR3 length: 16 residues. CDR3 coding DNA: TGCGCCAGCAACCCCTCCGGCGGCGAGGGGGCAATTGGCTACACCTTC. Translation: CASNPSGGEGAIGYTF.

This clone was picked up one time. The chain combines TRBV6-4 with TRBJ1-6, with 10 bases fitting TRBD1. Looked up from germline, CDR1 is MRHNA and CDR2 is SNTAGT. The CDR3 sequence is 21 residues long. The ends lost 1 base at V and 0 bases at J; junction bases unmatched: 12. CDR3 in amino acids: CASSDFLGTGASSSYNSPLHF. CDR3 DNA sequence: TGTGCCAGCAGTGACTTTCTAGGGACAGGGGCATCAAGCTCCTATAATTCACCCCTCCACTTT.

This clone was seen a few times. V and J are TRBV30 and TRBJ2-7, with TRBD2 identical over 7 bases. There are 14 residues in the CDR3. Trimming removed 0 bases from V and 5 bases from J; junction bases left unmatched: 7. Germline V lookup: CDR1 GTSNPN, CDR2 SVGIG (reference sequence). CDR3 DNA sequence: TGTGCCTGGAGTGTCGGGCTCGGGGGGAACGAGCAGTACTTC. Residues: CAWSVGLGGNEQYF.

As for this clone: Other DNA variants within this sample encode the same CDR3. V usage is TRBV9 and J usage is TRBJ1-1; D is undetermined. Germline CDR1 and CDR2: SGDLS and YYNGEE. The germline V and J ends were trimmed by 2 bases and 3 bases, with 8 bases remaining between them. The CDR3 is made up of 13 amino acids. CDR3 region: CASSVKRDTEAFF. CDR3 in DNA: TGTGCCAGCAGCGTTAAAAGGGACACTGAAGCTTTCTTT.

This clone was found a few times. Additional DNA sequences in this sample encode the identical CDR3. This rearrangement joins TRBV12-3 or TRBV12-4 to TRBJ1-1; a weak D match, TRBD1 (5 bases). V lost 5 bases to trimming and J lost 7 bases, with 11 bases between them. CDR3 length equals 12 residues. The CDR3 bases are TGTGCCAGCAGTCTCGGGGGATTTGAAGCTTTCTTT. Translating gives CASSLGGFEAFF.

The rearrangement joins TRBV5-1 to TRBJ2-5; D is undetermined. CDR3 length: 13 residues. Germline V gene data show CDR1 as SGHRS and CDR2 as YFSETQ. Trimming removed 2 bases at V and 1 base at J, with 6 bases between. The CDR3 DNA reads TGCGCCAGCAGCTTCCCACCCCAAGAGACCCAGTACTTC. The encoded protein is CASSFPPQETQYF.

The chain links TRBV27 to TRBJ1-1; D is unclear. The germline V gene has CDR1 MNHEY and CDR2 SMNVEV (reference sequence). V was trimmed by 2 bases and J by 3 bases, leaving 19 bases between them. The CDR3 is 17 residues long. The CDR3 coding sequence is TGTGCCAGCAGTTTAGTCCAGCGCCCCACAGAAGACACTGAAGCTTTCTTT. It translates to CASSLVQRPTEDTEAFF.

CDR3 coding DNA: TGTGCCAGCAGTATAGCTAGCGGGGCCACAGATACGCAGTATTTT. Amino acid sequence: CASSIASGATDTQYF. V and J are TRBV6-5 and TRBJ2-3; 9 nucleotides line up with TRBD2. CDR1 and CDR2 from the germline V gene are MNHEY and SVGAGI. This CDR3 has 15 residues. The trim removed 5 bases at V and 2 bases at J, leaving 5 bases unmatched.

The chain uses TRBV27 and TRBJ2-7; TRBD2 agrees at 8 bases. This CDR3 region has 14 residues. Looked up from germline, CDR1 is MNHEY and CDR2 is SMNVEV (reference sequence). After removal of 2 bases from V and 4 bases from J, the junction contained 4 bases not matched to a gene. This CDR3 is CASSLTGGFYEQYF. In nucleotides, the CDR3 is TGTGCCAGCAGTTTAACGGGGGGGTTTTACGAGCAGTACTTC.

J is TRBJ2-3 and V is TRBV7-8, with TRBD2 matching 9 bases. The CDR3 spans 15 residues. The V gene's germline CDR1 is SGHVS and CDR2 FQNEAQ. The ends lost 0 bases at V and 11 bases at J; junction bases unmatched: 9. DNA of the CDR3: TGTGCCAGCAGCTTAGCAGCGGGGGGAGGGGTTGAGCAGTATTTT. Amino acid sequence: CASSLAAGGGVEQYF.

V is TRBV4-1 and J is TRBJ2-2; possibly TRBD2 for D (6 bases). The CDR3 totals 15 residues. The germline CDR1 and CDR2 sequences are MGHRA and YSYEKL. Trimming stripped 1 base from V and 1 base from J, with 7 bases between. This CDR3 is CASSQGSGNTGELFF. The CDR3 DNA reads TGCGCCAGCAGCCAAGGTAGCGGGAACACCGGGGAGCTGTTTTTT.

The chain uses TRBV25-1 and TRBJ1-1, with unresolved D. Trimming took off 5 bases at V and 5 bases at J, with 18 bases between the two ends. Germline loops: CDR1 MGHDK, CDR2 SYGVNS. The CDR3 is made up of 15 amino acids. DNA of the CDR3: TGTGCCAGCAGTCCCAATTTCGCGGTGGGGACTGAAGCTTTCTTT. Translation gives CASSPNFAVGTEAFF.

Only one count was recorded for this clone. The chain is built from TRBV27 and TRBJ2-2; unclear D gene. This CDR3 has 16 residues. The ends were cut back, 0 bases at V and 3 bases at J, with 11 bases in the middle. Germline-derived CDR1 and CDR2 are MNHEY and SMNVEV (reference sequence). In DNA, the CDR3 is TGTGCCAGCAGTTTATCTGGGCAACTTTACACCGGGGAGCTGTTTTTT. It is translated as CASSLSGQLYTGELFF.

The chain recombines TRBV29-1 with TRBJ1-2, with a tentative D call TRBD1 (5 bases). Per the germline V gene, CDR1 is SQVTM and CDR2 is ANQGSEA. The CDR3 is 12 residues long. For the CDR3, the DNA is TGCAGTAGGGACGGAGGAAACTATGGCTACACCTTC. Translating it yields CSRDGGNYGYTF.

J is TRBJ1-5 and V is TRBV28, with no clear D. V lost 3 bases and J 5 bases, leaving 14 bases between the germline ends. Germline CDR1 reads MDHEN; CDR2 reads SYDVKM. This CDR3 is 15 amino acids long. CDR3 protein: CASSFGQAGHQPQHF. CDR3 nucleotide sequence: TGTGCCAGCAGTTTTGGCCAGGCGGGTCATCAGCCCCAGCATTTT.

The chain links TRBV27 to TRBJ2-7; D gene ambiguous. Germline values: CDR1 MNHEY, CDR2 SMNVEV (reference sequence). The CDR3 has 13 residues. V was pared by 3 bases and J by 2 bases, with 8 bases between. DNA of the CDR3: TGTGCCAGCAGTTTTGCTCGGACCTACGAGCAGTACTTC. It yields the protein CASSFARTYEQYF.

The J gene is TRBJ2-5, the V gene TRBV18; the D is unclear. Germline lookup yields CDR1 KGHSH and CDR2 LQKENI. The CDR3 has 13 residues. Trimming removed 3 bases from V and 2 bases from J, with 7 bases in between. The chain's CDR3 is CASSPALQETQYF. The CDR3 DNA follows: TGTGCCAGCTCACCGGCCTTACAAGAGACCCAGTACTTC.

The chain uses TRBV5-1 and TRBJ2-7; D not certain. V lost 3 bases, J lost 5 bases, and 12 bases lay in between. Germline V lookup: CDR1 SGHRS, CDR2 YFSETQ. There are 13 residues in the CDR3. The CDR3 sequence: CASSWTPADEQYF. The DNA for the CDR3 is TGCGCCAGCAGCTGGACCCCAGCAGACGAGCAGTACTTC.

This clone was seen just once. The sample contains more than one DNA sequence encoding this CDR3. V and J are TRBV12-5 and TRBJ2-2, with D unclear. The V and J ends lost 5 bases and 3 bases respectively, with 10 bases between them. CDR3 length equals 14 residues. Germline V lookup: CDR1 LGHNT, CDR2 FRNRAP. The CDR3 region is CASGPDGYTGELFF. In DNA, the CDR3 is TGTGCTAGTGGTCCCGATGGCTACACCGGGGAGCTGTTTTTT.

This clone has only one observation. V usage is TRBV24-1 and J usage is TRBJ2-7; TRBD1 matches at 8 bases. Germline V gene data show CDR1 as KGHDR and CDR2 as SFDVKD. V lost 2 bases to trimming and J lost 5 bases; unmatched junction nucleotides: 7. The CDR3 runs 15 residues. CDR3 loop: CATSDWRDRNHEQYF. The CDR3 nucleotides read TGTGCCACCAGTGATTGGCGGGACAGGAACCACGAGCAGTACTTC.

The chain has TRBV7-9 and TRBJ2-1, with TRBD2 as a possible D gene (5 bases). This CDR3 is built from 16 residues. Germline V gives CDR1 SEHNR, CDR2 FQNEAQ (reference sequence). Trimming took off 1 base at V and 2 bases at J, with 12 bases between the two ends. CDR3 residues: CASSLGRAGPYNEQFF. CDR3 coding DNA: TGTGCCAGCAGCTTAGGTAGGGCGGGCCCCTACAATGAGCAGTTCTTC.